Below, 5 T cell receptor beta chains from the same sample are listed, as sequenced in a study of cytomegalovirus exposure and HLA in healthy donors. Amplification used 60 Vbeta primers and 13 Jbeta primers. Assay used: immunoSEQ multiplex PCR; TCRdb lists only in-frame clones, some missing. This sample has some 150,000 clones, with 80% to 90% found just once. Material for sequencing was PBMCs. These receptors all stem from a woman in her 30s in good health and CMV-seropositive.

This chain connects TRBV30 to TRBJ1-2; D may be TRBD1 (6 bases). Germline CDR1 and CDR2: GTSNPN and SVGIG (reference sequence). Trimming took off 1 base at V and 1 base at J, with 16 bases between the two ends. This CDR3 region has 16 residues. The CDR3 region is CAWSGGTGPYNYGYTF. The CDR3 region has the DNA TGTGCCTGGAGTGGAGGTACAGGGCCGTATAACTATGGCTACACCTTC.

This clone was counted once. V usage is TRBV4-1 and J usage is TRBJ1-5; tentative D call: TRBD1 (5 bases). CDR1 MGHRA and CDR2 YSYEKL come from the germline V gene. Trimming cost V 1 base and J 5 bases, with 12 bases left between them. This CDR3 contains 15 residues. The chain's CDR3 is CASSQGAGKYQPQHF. In nucleotides, the CDR3 is TGCGCCAGCAGCCAAGGGGCAGGGAAGTATCAGCCCCAGCATTTT.

This sequence joins TRBV5-1 and TRBJ1-6, with D possibly being TRBD1 (6 bases). The V end lost 0 bases, the J end lost 7 bases, and 14 bases lay between the germline ends. Per the germline V gene, CDR1 is SGHRS and CDR2 is YFSETQ. There are 16 residues in the CDR3. CDR3 region: CASSLGDKGENSPLHF. CDR3 sequence (DNA): TGCGCCAGCAGCTTGGGGGACAAAGGGGAGAATTCACCCCTCCACTTT.

This clone was recorded only once. This chain connects TRBV5-5 to TRBJ1-5; TRBD1 might be the D (6 bases). The germline V gene encodes CDR1 SGHKS and CDR2 YYEKEE (reference sequence). The germline V and J ends were trimmed by 0 bases and 5 bases, with 9 bases remaining between them. The CDR3 is 14 residues long. The CDR3 region is CASSLGGGHQPQHF. CDR3 sequence (DNA): TGTGCCAGCAGCTTGGGAGGGGGACATCAGCCCCAGCATTTT. Filled out from reference TRBV5-5 and TRBJ1-5, the complete variable domain reads DAGVTQSPTHLIKTRGQQVTLRCSPISGHKSVSWYQQVLGQGPQFIFQYYEKEERGRGNFPDRFSARQFPNYSSELNVNALLLGDSALYLCASSLGGGHQPQHFGDGTRLSIL.

In DNA form, the CDR3 reads TGTGCCAGCAGCGTAGGCCCCTTTGTAGGTTCAGGTAATGAAAAACTGTTTTTT. Translated: CASSVGPFVGSGNEKLFF. The chain couples TRBV9 to TRBJ1-4, with D unresolved. Germline V gene lookup returns CDR1 SGDLS and CDR2 YYNGEE. With 0 bases removed from V and 4 bases from J, the gap between germline ends came to 19 bases. The length of the CDR3 is 18 residues.